Sequencing of this T cell receptor (beta chain) was carried out in a study of vaccination and CD4 T cells after COVID-19. Background on the study: Overlapping SARS-CoV-2, HCoV-NL63, HCoV-OC43 and HCoV-229E spike peptides stimulated the cells.

Cultured CD4+ T cell DNA underwent sequencing with the Oncomine TCR Beta short-read assay. TCRdb fed the PCR reads into MiXCR, producing one record per CDR3 protein. The sample gives several thousand distinct CDR3 sequences, 39% of which show up once; 40% to 45% is in the top ten. Treatment here: roughly 11-day PBMC culture with coronavirus spike peptide pools or control peptides (ViraFEST assay). These CD4+ T cells came from an unexposed donor, sampled before the COVID-19 pandemic (2011-2018). Unexposed donors' CD4+ T cells were tested against SARS-CoV-2 S/N and four cold-coronavirus spikes when cell numbers allowed. A remark on this clonotype: What it binds is not known.

Sequenced input: CD4+ T cells from blood, cultured in vitro. The sequence was obtained from a human donor in good health.

This CDR3 is CASRNGQGIGYTF. In DNA, the CDR3 is TGTGCCAGTAGAAACGGACAGGGGATTGGCTACACCTTC. The V gene is TRBV19, the J gene TRBJ1-2, with 9 bases lining up with TRBD1. In germline, CDR1 is LNHDA, CDR2 SQIVND (reference sequence). This CDR3 contains 13 residues. Unmatched junction bases numbered 6, after V lost 6 bases and J lost 7 bases.